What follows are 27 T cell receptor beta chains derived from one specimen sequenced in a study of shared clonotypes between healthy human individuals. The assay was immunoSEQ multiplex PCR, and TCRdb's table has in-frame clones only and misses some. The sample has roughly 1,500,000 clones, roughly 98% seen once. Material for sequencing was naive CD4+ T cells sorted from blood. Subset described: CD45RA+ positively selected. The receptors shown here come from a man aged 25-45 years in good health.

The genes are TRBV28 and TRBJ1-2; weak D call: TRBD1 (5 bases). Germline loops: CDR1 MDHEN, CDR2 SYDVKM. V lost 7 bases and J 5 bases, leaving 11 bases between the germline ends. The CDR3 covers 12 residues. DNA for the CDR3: TGTGCCAGCAACCCCCGGGGGTATGGCTACACCTTC. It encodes CASNPRGYGYTF.

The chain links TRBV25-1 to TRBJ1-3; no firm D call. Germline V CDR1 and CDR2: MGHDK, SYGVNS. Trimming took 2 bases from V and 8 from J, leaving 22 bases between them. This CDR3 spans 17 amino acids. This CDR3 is CASSEKSGRWFRYTIYF. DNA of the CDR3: TGTGCCAGCAGTGAAAAAAGTGGCAGGTGGTTTCGTTACACCATATATTTT.

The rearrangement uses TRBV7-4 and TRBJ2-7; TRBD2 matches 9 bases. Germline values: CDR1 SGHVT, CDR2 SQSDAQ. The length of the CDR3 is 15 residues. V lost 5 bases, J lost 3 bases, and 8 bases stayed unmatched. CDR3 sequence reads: CASSDTAAGGYEQYF. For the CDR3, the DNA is TGTGCCAGCAGCGATACGGCAGCGGGAGGCTACGAGCAGTACTTC.

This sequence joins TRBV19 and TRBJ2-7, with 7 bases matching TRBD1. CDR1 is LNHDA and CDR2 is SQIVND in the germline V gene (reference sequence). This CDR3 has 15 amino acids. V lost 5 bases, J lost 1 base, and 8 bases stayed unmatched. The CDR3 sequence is CASSARDRNSYEQYF. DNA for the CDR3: TGTGCCAGTAGTGCCCGGGACAGAAATTCCTACGAGCAGTACTTC.

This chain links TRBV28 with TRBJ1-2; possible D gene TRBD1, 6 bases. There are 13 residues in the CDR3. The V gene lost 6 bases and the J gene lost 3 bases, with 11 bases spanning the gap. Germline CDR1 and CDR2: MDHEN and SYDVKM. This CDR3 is CASRSQGYYGYTF. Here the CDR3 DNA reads TGTGCCAGCAGATCACAGGGTTACTATGGCTACACCTTC.

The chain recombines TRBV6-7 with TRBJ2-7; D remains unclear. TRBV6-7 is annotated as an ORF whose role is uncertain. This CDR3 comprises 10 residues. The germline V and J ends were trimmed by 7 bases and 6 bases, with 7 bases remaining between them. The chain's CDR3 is CASIPREQYF. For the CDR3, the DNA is TGTGCCAGCATCCCCCGCGAGCAGTACTTC.

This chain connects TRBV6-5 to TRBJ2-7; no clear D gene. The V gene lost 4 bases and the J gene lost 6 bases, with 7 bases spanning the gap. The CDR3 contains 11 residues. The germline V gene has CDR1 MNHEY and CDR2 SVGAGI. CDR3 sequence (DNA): TGTGCCAGCAGTTCCTTGAGCGAGCAGTACTTC. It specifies CASSSLSEQYF.

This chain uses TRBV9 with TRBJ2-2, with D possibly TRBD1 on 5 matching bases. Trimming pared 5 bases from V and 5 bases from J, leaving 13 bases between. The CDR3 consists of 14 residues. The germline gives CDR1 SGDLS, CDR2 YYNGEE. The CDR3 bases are TGTGCCAGCAGTCGTATACAGGAAACCGGGGAGCTGTTTTTT. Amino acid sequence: CASSRIQETGELFF.

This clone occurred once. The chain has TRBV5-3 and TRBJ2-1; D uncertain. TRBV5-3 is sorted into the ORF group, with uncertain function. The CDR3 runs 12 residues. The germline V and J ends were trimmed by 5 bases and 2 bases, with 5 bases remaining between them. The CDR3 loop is CARRGAYNEQFF. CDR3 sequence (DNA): TGTGCCAGAAGAGGCGCCTACAATGAGCAGTTCTTC.

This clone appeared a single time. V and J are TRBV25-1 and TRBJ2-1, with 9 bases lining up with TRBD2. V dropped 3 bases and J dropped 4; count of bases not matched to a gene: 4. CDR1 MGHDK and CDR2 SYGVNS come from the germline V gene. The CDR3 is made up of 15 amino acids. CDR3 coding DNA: TGTGCCAGCAGTGACCCTAGCGGGACATACAATGAGCAGTTCTTC. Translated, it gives CASSDPSGTYNEQFF.

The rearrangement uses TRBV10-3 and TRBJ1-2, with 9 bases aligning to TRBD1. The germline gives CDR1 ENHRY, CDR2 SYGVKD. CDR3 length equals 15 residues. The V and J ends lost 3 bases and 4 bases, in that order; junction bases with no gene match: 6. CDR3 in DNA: TGTGCCATCAGTGAAGGGACAGGGAACCTCTATGGCTACACCTTC. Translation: CAISEGTGNLYGYTF.

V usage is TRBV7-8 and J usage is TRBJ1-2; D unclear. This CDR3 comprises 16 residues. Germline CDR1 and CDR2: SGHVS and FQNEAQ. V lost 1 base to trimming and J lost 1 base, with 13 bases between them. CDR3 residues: CASSLEPATLNYGYTF. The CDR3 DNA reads TGTGCCAGCAGCTTAGAACCTGCGACCCTTAACTATGGCTACACCTTC.

CDR3 DNA: TGTGCCAGCAGCTTAGAAGCGGGAGGGGTCACAGATACGCAGTATTTT. Its protein is CASSLEAGGVTDTQYF. This rearrangement joins TRBV7-9 to TRBJ2-3, with 10 bases lining up with TRBD2. Trimming removed 1 base from V and 2 bases from J; junction bases left unmatched: 3. CDR3 length: 16 amino acids. The germline gives CDR1 SEHNR, CDR2 FQNEAQ (reference sequence).

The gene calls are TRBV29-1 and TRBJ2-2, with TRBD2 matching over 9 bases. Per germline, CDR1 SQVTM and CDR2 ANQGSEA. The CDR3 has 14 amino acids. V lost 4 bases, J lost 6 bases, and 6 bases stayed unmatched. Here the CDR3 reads CSVGFAGGPGELFF. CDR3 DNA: TGCAGCGTTGGTTTTGCGGGAGGGCCCGGGGAGCTGTTTTTT.

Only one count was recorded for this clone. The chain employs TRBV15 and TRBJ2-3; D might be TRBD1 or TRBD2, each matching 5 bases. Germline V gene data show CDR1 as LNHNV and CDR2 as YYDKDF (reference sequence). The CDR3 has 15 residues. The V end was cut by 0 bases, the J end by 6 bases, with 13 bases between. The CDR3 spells CATSREAPWGDTQYF. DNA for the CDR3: TGTGCCACCAGCAGAGAGGCTCCATGGGGGGATACGCAGTATTTT.

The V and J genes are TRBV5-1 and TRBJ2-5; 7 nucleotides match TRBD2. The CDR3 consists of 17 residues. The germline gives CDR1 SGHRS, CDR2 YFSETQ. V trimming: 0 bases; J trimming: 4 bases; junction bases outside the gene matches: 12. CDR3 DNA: TGCGCCAGCAGCTTGGACGTCTCAGCGGGACGGGGAGAGACCCAGTACTTC. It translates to CASSLDVSAGRGETQYF.

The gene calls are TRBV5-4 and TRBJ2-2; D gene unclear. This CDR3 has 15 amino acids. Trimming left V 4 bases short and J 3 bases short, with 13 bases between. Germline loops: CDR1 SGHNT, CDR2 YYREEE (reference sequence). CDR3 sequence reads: CASSMEVRDTGELFF. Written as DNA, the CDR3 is TGTGCCAGCAGCATGGAAGTTCGGGACACCGGGGAGCTGTTTTTT.

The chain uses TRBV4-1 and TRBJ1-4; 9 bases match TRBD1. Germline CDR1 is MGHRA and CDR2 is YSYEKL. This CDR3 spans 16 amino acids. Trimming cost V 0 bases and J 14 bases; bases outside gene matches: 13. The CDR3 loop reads CASSQDPKTGGLPLFF. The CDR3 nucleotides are TGCGCCAGCAGCCAAGACCCTAAGACAGGGGGACTCCCTCTGTTTTTT.

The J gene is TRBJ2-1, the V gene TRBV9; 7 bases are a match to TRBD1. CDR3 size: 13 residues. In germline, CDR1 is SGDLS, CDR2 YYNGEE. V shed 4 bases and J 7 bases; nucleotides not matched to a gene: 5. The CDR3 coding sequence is TGTGCCAGCAGCCCAGACAGGGTAAATGAGCAGTTCTTC. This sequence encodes CASSPDRVNEQFF.

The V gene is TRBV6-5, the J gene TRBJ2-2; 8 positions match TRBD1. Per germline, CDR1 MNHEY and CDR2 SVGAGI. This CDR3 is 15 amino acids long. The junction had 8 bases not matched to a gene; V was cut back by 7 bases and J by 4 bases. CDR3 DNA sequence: TGTGCCAGCACCATGGGCAGGGGGCGCACCGGGGAGCTGTTTTTT. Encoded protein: CASTMGRGRTGELFF.

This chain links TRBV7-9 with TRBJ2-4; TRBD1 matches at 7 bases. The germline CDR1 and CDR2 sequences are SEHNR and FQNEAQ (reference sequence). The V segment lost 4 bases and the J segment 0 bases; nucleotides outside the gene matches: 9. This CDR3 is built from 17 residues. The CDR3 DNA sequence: TGTGCCAGCAGCTACAACCGGGACAGCTTAGCCAAAAACATTCAGTACTTC. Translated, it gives CASSYNRDSLAKNIQYF.

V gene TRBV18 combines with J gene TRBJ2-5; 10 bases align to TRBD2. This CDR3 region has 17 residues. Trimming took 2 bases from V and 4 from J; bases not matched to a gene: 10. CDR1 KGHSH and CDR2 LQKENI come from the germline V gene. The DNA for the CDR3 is TGTGCCAGCTCACCAGTCGTGGCTAGCGGGAGTAGAGAGACCCAGTACTTC. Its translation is CASSPVVASGSRETQYF.

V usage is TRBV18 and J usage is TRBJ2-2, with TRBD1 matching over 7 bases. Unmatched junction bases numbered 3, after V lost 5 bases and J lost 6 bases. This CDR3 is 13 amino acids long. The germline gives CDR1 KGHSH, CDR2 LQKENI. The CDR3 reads CASSEDRSGELFF. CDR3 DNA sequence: TGTGCCAGCTCAGAGGACAGGTCCGGGGAGCTGTTTTTT.

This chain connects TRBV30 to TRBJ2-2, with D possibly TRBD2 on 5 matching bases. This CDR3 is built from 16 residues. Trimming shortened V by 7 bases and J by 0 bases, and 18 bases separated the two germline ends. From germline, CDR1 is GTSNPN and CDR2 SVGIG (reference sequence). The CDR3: CAYPLFGGSNTGELFF. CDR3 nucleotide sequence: TGTGCCTACCCCCTGTTTGGAGGTTCGAACACCGGGGAGCTGTTTTTT.

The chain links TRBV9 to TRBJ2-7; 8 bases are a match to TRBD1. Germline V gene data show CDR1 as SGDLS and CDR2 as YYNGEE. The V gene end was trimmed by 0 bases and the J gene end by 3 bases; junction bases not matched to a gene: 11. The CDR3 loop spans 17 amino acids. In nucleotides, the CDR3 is TGTGCCAGCAGCGTAGGTGGAGGGACAGGCAATAACTACGAGCAGTACTTC. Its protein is CASSVGGGTGNNYEQYF.

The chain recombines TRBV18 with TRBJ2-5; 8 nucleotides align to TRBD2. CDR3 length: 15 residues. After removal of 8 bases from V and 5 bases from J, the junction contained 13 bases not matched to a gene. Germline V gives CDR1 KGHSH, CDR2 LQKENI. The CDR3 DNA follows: TGTGCCAGCGGTACTCTAGCGGGTGGAAAGGAGACCCAGTACTTC. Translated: CASGTLAGGKETQYF.

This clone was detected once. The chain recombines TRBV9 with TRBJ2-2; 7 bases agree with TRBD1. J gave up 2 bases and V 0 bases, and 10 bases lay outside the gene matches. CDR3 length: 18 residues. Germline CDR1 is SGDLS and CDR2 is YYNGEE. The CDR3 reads CASSVVSGGFGNTGELFF. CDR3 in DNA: TGTGCCAGCAGCGTAGTCTCAGGGGGATTTGGTAACACCGGGGAGCTGTTTTTT.